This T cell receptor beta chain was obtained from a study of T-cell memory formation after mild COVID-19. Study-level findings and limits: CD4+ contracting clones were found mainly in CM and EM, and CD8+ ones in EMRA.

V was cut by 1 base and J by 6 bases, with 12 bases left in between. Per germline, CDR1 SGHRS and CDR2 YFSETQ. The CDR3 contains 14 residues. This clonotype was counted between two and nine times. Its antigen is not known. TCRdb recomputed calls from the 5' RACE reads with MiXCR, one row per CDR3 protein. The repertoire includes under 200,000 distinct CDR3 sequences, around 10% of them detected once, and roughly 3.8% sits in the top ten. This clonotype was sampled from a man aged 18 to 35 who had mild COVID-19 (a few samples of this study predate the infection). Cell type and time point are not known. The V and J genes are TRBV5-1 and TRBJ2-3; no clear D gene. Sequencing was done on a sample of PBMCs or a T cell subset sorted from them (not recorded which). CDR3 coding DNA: TGCGCCAGCAGCTTGAGAAGTGGTGAGGATACGCAGTATTTT. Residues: CASSLRSGEDTQYF.